This passage covers 25 T cell receptor beta chains from one sample sequenced in a study of HIV-infected patients and healthy controls. Via MiXCR, TCRdb re-called the 5' RACE reads, giving one row per CDR3 protein. The repertoire holds 15,000 to 20,000 distinct CDR3 sequences, with less than 20% as singletons. Sequenced input: CD8+ T cells from blood. Receptor source: a human donor in good health.

This clonotype showed up many times. The chain is built from TRBV3-1 and TRBJ2-5, with D hard to call. This CDR3 contains 13 residues. V gave up 0 bases and J gave up 2 bases, with 4 bases separating them. Per the germline V gene, CDR1 is LGHDT and CDR2 is YNNKEL (reference sequence). The CDR3, as DNA: TGTGCCAGCAGCCAAGAACTACAAGAGACCCAGTACTTC. Translated, it gives CASSQELQETQYF.

V gene TRBV20-1 combines with J gene TRBJ2-3; D may be TRBD2 (5 bases). Germline loops: CDR1 DFQATT, CDR2 SNEGSKA (reference sequence). The CDR3 covers 13 residues. V was clipped by 0 bases and J by 1 base, with 5 bases between them. The CDR3 loop is CSARERGTDTQYF. The CDR3 DNA follows: TGCAGTGCTAGAGAGCGGGGCACAGATACGCAGTATTTT.

The CDR3 spells CASSPNSRYEQYF. The CDR3 DNA sequence: TGTGCCAGCAGTCCCAACAGCCGTTACGAGCAGTACTTC. The J gene is TRBJ2-7, the V gene TRBV27; D is unresolved. Germline CDR1 MNHEY, CDR2 SMNVEV (reference sequence). The V and J ends lost 5 bases and 4 bases respectively, with 12 bases between them. The CDR3 totals 13 residues.

To note about this clonotype: A much larger clone differs from this one at a single base, so this may be a read error. The V and J genes are TRBV11-2 and TRBJ2-1; perhaps TRBD2 as D (5 bases). The CDR3 sequence is 16 residues long. Germline V gene data show CDR1 as SGHAT and CDR2 as FQNNGV. CDR3: CASSLVGLSSYNEQIF. CDR3 coding DNA: TGTGCCAGCAGCTTAGTCGGACTGAGCTCCTACAATGAGCAGATCTTC.

V usage is TRBV12-3 or TRBV12-4 and J usage is TRBJ2-3; perhaps TRBD1 as D (6 bases). V lost 1 base, J lost 5 bases, and 7 bases lay in between. The CDR3 is made up of 13 amino acids. The CDR3 DNA follows: TGTGCCAGCAGTTTAGGCAGGGGAGATACGCAGTATTTT. It codes for CASSLGRGDTQYF.

This chain links TRBV29-1 with TRBJ2-1; no clear D. This CDR3 comprises 11 residues. Germline V gene data show CDR1 as SQVTM and CDR2 as ANQGSEA. V gave up 4 bases and J gave up 7 bases, with 8 bases separating them. CDR3 in amino acids: CSVVSLNEQFF. CDR3 DNA sequence: TGCAGCGTTGTTTCTCTGAATGAGCAGTTCTTC.

This clonotype was seen ten or more times. V usage is TRBV7-9 and J usage is TRBJ2-7; no clear D gene. V lost 4 bases and J lost 0, with 10 bases in between. The CDR3 has 14 residues. Germline V gene data show CDR1 as SEHNR and CDR2 as FQNEAQ (reference sequence). The CDR3 DNA sequence: TGTGCCAGCAGCTCGACAAGAAGCTCCTACGAGCAGTACTTC. Translated: CASSSTRSSYEQYF.

In this sample, this clonotype turned up a few times. The chain joins TRBV11-2 to TRBJ2-5; maybe TRBD2 (6 bases). The CDR3 extends over 16 amino acids. The V gene lost 5 bases and the J gene lost 2 bases, with 18 bases spanning the gap. Germline V gene lookup returns CDR1 SGHAT and CDR2 FQNNGV. For the CDR3, the DNA is TGTGCCAGCAGCCCGGGAGTTGGGCTGTTACAAGAGACCCAGTACTTC. It translates to CASSPGVGLLQETQYF.

This sequence joins TRBV29-1 and TRBJ2-1; 12 bases are shared with TRBD2. V shed 5 bases, J shed 7 bases, and the junction held 3 bases outside the gene matches. Germline V gives CDR1 SQVTM, CDR2 ANQGSEA. The CDR3 has 13 amino acids. In DNA form, the CDR3 reads TGCAGCGTTCCCGGACTAGCGGGAAATGAGCAGTTCTTC. Its protein is CSVPGLAGNEQFF.

Only a few counts were recorded for this clonotype. The chain's CDR3 is CASSQDGGVEKLFF. The CDR3, as DNA: TGCGCCAGCAGCCAAGATGGGGGCGTTGAAAAACTGTTTTTT. The V gene is TRBV4-3, the J gene TRBJ1-4; TRBD1 might be the D (6 bases). V shed 0 bases and J shed 7 bases, with 9 bases lying between them. The length of the CDR3 is 14 residues. Per germline, CDR1 LGHNA and CDR2 YSLEER.

The chain carries TRBV5-1 and TRBJ2-1, with 11 positions matching TRBD2. Germline V CDR1 and CDR2: SGHRS, YFSETQ. The CDR3 is 14 amino acids. Trimming cost V 5 bases and J 8 bases; bases outside gene matches: 6. Written as DNA, the CDR3 is TGCGCCAGCAGTCGGGTAGCGGGAGGGTATGAGCAGTTCTTC. Protein sequence: CASSRVAGGYEQFF.

There are many counts of this clonotype. The rearrangement uses TRBV18 and TRBJ1-1, with D possibly TRBD1 on 5 matching bases. Germline V gene sequence: CDR1 KGHSH, CDR2 LQKENI. The CDR3 covers 15 residues. The V end was cut by 3 bases, the J end by 1 base, with 12 bases between. CDR3 residues: CASSPPWGGNTEAFF. In DNA form, the CDR3 reads TGTGCCAGCTCACCCCCGTGGGGGGGGAACACTGAAGCTTTCTTT.

This clonotype was observed at least ten times. The rearrangement joins TRBV6-2 or TRBV6-3 to TRBJ1-1; D is unresolved. Germline V gene data show CDR1 as MNHEY and CDR2 as SVGEGT. The V end was cut by 8 bases, the J end by 5 bases, with 9 bases between. The CDR3 loop spans 11 amino acids. This CDR3 reads CASQRATEAFF. The CDR3 nucleotides read TGTGCCAGCCAAAGGGCGACTGAAGCTTTCTTT.

This chain joins TRBV7-9 and TRBJ2-7, with TRBD2 identical over 7 bases. CDR3 length: 13 amino acids. V shed 9 bases and J 3 bases; nucleotides not matched to a gene: 8. Germline CDR1 and CDR2: SEHNR and FQNEAQ (reference sequence). CDR3 DNA sequence: TGTGCCAGAAGCACGGGACTATACTACGAGCAGTACTTC. Translation gives CARSTGLYYEQYF.

This clonotype was observed a few times. The CDR3 here is CASSLGPLLRTGPNEKLFF. CDR3 nucleotide sequence: TGTGCCAGCAGCTTAGGGCCCTTACTCAGAACGGGACCTAATGAAAAACTGTTTTTT. This chain uses TRBV13 with TRBJ1-4, with D perhaps TRBD1 (5 bases). Germline V gives CDR1 PRHDT, CDR2 FYEKMQ (reference sequence). Trimming took off 0 bases at V and 3 bases at J, with 20 bases between the two ends. CDR3 length: 19 residues. Drawing the rest from reference TRBV13 and TRBJ1-4, the complete variable domain is AAGVIQSPRHLIKEKRETATLKCYPIPRHDTVYWYQQGPGQDPQFLISFYEKMQSDKGSIPDRFSAQQFSDYHSELNMSSLELGDSALYFCASSLGPLLRTGPNEKLFFGSGTQLSVL.

The J gene is TRBJ1-4, the V gene TRBV30, with D perhaps matching TRBD1 (6 bases). There are 13 residues in the CDR3. Germline V gives CDR1 GTSNPN, CDR2 SVGIG (reference sequence). V was cut by 8 bases and J by 8 bases, with 18 bases left in between. CDR3 DNA: TGTGCCGGCTGGGGGCCGCTGGGCGAAAAACTGTTTTTT. It specifies CAGWGPLGEKLFF.

The table lists this clonotype with a few counts. This chain's CDR3 is CASSLPSLTEHYGYTF. In DNA form, the CDR3 reads TGTGCCAGCAGCTTACCTAGTTTGACAGAGCACTATGGCTACACCTTC. This chain links TRBV7-9 with TRBJ1-2, with D maybe TRBD1 (5 bases). This CDR3 spans 16 amino acids. Trimming shortened V by 2 bases and J by 3 bases, and 16 bases separated the two germline ends. Per the germline V gene, CDR1 is SEHNR and CDR2 is FQNEAQ (reference sequence).

This clonotype was found a few times. The gene calls are TRBV19 and TRBJ2-7, with TRBD2 matching over 12 bases. The junction had 10 bases not matched to a gene; V was cut back by 4 bases and J by 3 bases. CDR3 length: 17 amino acids. The germline gives CDR1 LNHDA, CDR2 SQIVND (reference sequence). DNA of the CDR3: TGTGCCAGTAGTACCGCTAGCGGGGGGGCGGTGATCTACGAGCAGTACTTC. It codes for CASSTASGGAVIYEQYF. Variable domain in full (rest from reference TRBV19 and TRBJ2-7): DGGITQSPKYLFRKEGQNVTLSCEQNLNHDAMYWYRQDPGQGLRLIYYSQIVNDFQKGDIAEGYSVSREKKESFPLTVTSAQKNPTAFYLCASSTASGGAVIYEQYFGPGTRLTVT.

J is TRBJ2-1 and V is TRBV12-3 or TRBV12-4; possibly TRBD2 for D (5 bases). V lost 1 base to trimming and J lost 12 bases, with 7 bases between them. This CDR3 has 11 amino acids. CDR3 nucleotides: TGTGCCAGCAGTTTAGGGAGCGGGCAGTTCTTC. Translating it yields CASSLGSGQFF.

This chain uses TRBV4-1 with TRBJ1-2; the D gene is possibly TRBD1 (5 bases). The germline V and J ends were trimmed by 0 bases and 6 bases, with 14 bases remaining between them. The CDR3 runs to 15 residues. Germline CDR1 is MGHRA and CDR2 is YSYEKL. The CDR3 DNA sequence: TGCGCCAGCAGCCAAGAACGCGGGGGATTCGATGGCTACACCTTC. Protein product: CASSQERGGFDGYTF.

This clonotype was seen more than once but under ten times. The V and J genes are TRBV4-2 and TRBJ2-3; 8 nucleotides line up with TRBD2. CDR1 is LGHNA, CDR2 YNFKEQ, per germline. Trimming took 0 bases from V and 4 from J; bases not matched to a gene: 3. The CDR3 is 15 residues long. The CDR3 spells CASSQDPGGPDTQYF. CDR3 nucleotides: TGTGCCAGCAGCCAAGACCCGGGAGGGCCAGATACGCAGTATTTT.

This clonotype came up a few times. In nucleotides, the CDR3 is TGTGCCAGCAGTTTATCCTATCGGACAGGGATTGAACAGGATGGCTACACCTTC. Translated: CASSLSYRTGIEQDGYTF. The rearrangement links TRBV28 to TRBJ1-2, with 8 bases that match TRBD1. V trimming: 1 base; J trimming: 6 bases; junction bases outside the gene matches: 16. The CDR3 runs 18 residues. Per the germline V gene, CDR1 is MDHEN and CDR2 is SYDVKM.

Many counts were recorded for this clonotype. The V call is TRBV21-1, the J call TRBJ2-7; the DNA was not used to check the table's D call, TRBD2. TRBV21-1 is shown as a pseudogene. This CDR3 has 14 residues. CDR3 bases: TGTGCCAGCAGCACGGACTCCATCCCCTACGAGCAGTACTTC. Its translation: CASSTDSIPYEQYF.

Ten or more counts support this clonotype. The chain joins TRBV18 to TRBJ2-6; D is possibly TRBD1 or TRBD2 (5 bases each). The V gene lost 3 bases and the J gene lost 0 bases, with 15 bases spanning the gap. The CDR3 covers 18 residues. The germline V gene has CDR1 KGHSH and CDR2 LQKENI. The CDR3 DNA follows: TGTGCCAGCTCACCCGTCCCGGGACGGGGCTCTGGGGCCAACGTCCTGACTTTC. Amino acid sequence: CASSPVPGRGSGANVLTF. Variable domain in full (rest from reference TRBV18 and TRBJ2-6): NAGVMQNPRHLVRRRGQEARLRCSPMKGHSHVYWYRQLPEEGLKFMVYLQKENIIDESGMPKERFSAEFPKEGPSILRIQQVVRGDSAAYFCASSPVPGRGSGANVLTFGAGSRLTVL.

This clonotype was detected only a few times. The chain carries TRBV11-2 and TRBJ2-7; 12 nucleotides agree with TRBD2. Germline V gene data show CDR1 as SGHAT and CDR2 as FQNNGV. V shed 5 bases, J shed 2 bases, and the junction held 10 bases outside the gene matches. The CDR3 length is 17 residues. This CDR3 is CASSLGLAGSGAYEQYF. The CDR3 region has the DNA TGTGCCAGCAGCCTGGGACTAGCGGGCTCTGGGGCCTACGAGCAGTACTTC.